The present T cell receptor (beta chain) was sequenced within a study of identical twins (dated by TCRdb to about 2016). At the level of the whole study: To test whether fetal clonotypes persist, this study deep-sequenced TCR alpha and beta repertoires from monozygotic twins, from unrelated adults of various ages, and from cord blood. Replicate twin experiments were performed at different times using different library preparation protocols to rule out contamination. Overall study results and their limits: Invariant T cells such as MAIT and iNKT could partly confound zero-insertion analyses, though diverse VJ usage argued against this for most clonotypes. Compared with coincidental sharing between unrelated individuals, an excess of low generation-probability sequences was observed among out-of-frame TCR alpha sequences shared between twins. A weaker excess of twin sharing was found in beta out-of-frame sequences because the signal-to-noise ratio was lowered by fewer shared sequences. In monozygotic twins, recombination models systematically underestimated out-of-frame TCR alpha sharing, but the models matched the sharing seen between unrelated individuals. Fewer insertions were carried by abundant cord blood beta clonotypes, a similar but weaker trend appeared in young adult naive repertoires, and no such trend appeared in memory repertoires. Because the same donors could not be followed over many years, the conclusions relied on cross-sectional statistical analysis.

Receptor amplification or capture employed 5' RACE. Sequencing used an Illumina HiSeq 2000. Template switching introduced a universal primer binding site; the final cDNA contained a unique molecular identifier, enabling accurate counting of TCR cDNA molecules. Specific primers in the conserved constant-segment region were used to synthesize first-strand cDNA for the TCR alpha and beta chains. To control for contamination, every cDNA library was double barcoded, receiving both a SMART-Mk sample barcode and Illumina barcodes. Two successive PCR steps introduced TruSeq adapter sequences along with Illumina sample barcodes. Sequencing of the TCR alpha and beta cDNA libraries was done on the Illumina HiSeq platform using custom primers. In the source study's methods: MiGEC was used to process raw reads and extract unique molecular identifiers, and MiXCR was used to find CDR3 positions. Recombination models were inferred per individual with the repgenHMM and IGoR tools using an EM algorithm. Shared clonotype analysis was performed with the tcR package in R, normalizing sharing by the product of cloneset sizes. Out-of-frame nonproductive sequences were analyzed to study raw recombination free of thymic and clonal selection effects. The public sequencing data were trimmed at Q25 with fastp and processed into clonotypes with MiXCR by TCRdb, which kept only in-frame beta chains. Entries that share a CDR3 protein sequence are merged under the most common genes and DNA. These V and J calls rely on TCRdb rather than the paper's analysis. The table for this sample lists around 510,000 distinct CDR3 sequences; approximately 14% of them were counted only once. 0.8% to 1% of the sample is taken by the ten largest.

All donors were healthy Caucasians. Three pairs of female monozygotic twins, all aged roughly 18 to 29 years, were included in the twin cohort. CD4+ and CD8+ T cell populations were isolated with positive isolation kits from Invitrogen. Concerning this clonotype: Its antigen has not been determined. Per-base qualities were not stored, and no clone one base away is much larger.

The CDR3 runs 19 amino acids, cysteine and phenylalanine included. Only CDR3 DNA remains: 57 bases, in frame from the first base. According to the germline V gene, CDR1 reads SGHAT and CDR2 reads FQNNGV. This same sample was also taken into another study, of yellow fever vaccine responses in identical twins. Per the second study: The T cell response to vaccination in identical twins was reported by the authors to appear partly convergent and partly personalized. In identical twins, the study followed T cell clones that responded to the vaccine with precision.

The clonotype originates from a woman aged 18-29 years in good health. Recombination joined TRBV11-2 with TRBJ2-3; matching of 5 bases hints at TRBD1 as the D gene. The J call may be mistaken, given a closer DNA end match to TRBJ1-5. The material sequenced was CD4+ T cells sorted from blood. The CDR3 amino acid sequence is: CASSRELAGGTTSTDTQHF. The DNA sequence is as follows: TGTGCCAGCAGCCGGGAACTAGCGGGGGGAACTACTAGCACAGATACGCAGCATTTT.